The present TCR beta chain was sequenced within a study of T cell clonality in common variable immunodeficiency. This clone was recorded at least ten times. Its target is not known. Read data end 3 residues before the CDR3 end; the end is taken from the germline J gene. Blood came from CVID subjects not ill and not taking immunomodulatory or immunosuppressive medication. Study results and caveats: Shared TCRbeta clones were fewer between CVID subjects than controls. Fewer deletions and N-nucleotide insertions were reportedly seen in common variable immunodeficiency TCR beta sequences. Compared with healthy controls, CVID subjects showed increased TCRbeta clonality, mostly in about a third.

Using immunoSEQ multiplex PCR, the repertoire was profiled, and TCRdb retains in-frame clones only, with some absent. This sample carries tens of thousands of clones, none of them present only once. V lost 5 bases and J 3 bases, leaving 14 bases between the germline ends. Germline V gives CDR1 KGHSH, CDR2 LQKENI. The CDR3 covers 15 residues. The sample taken for sequencing was peripheral blood mononuclear cells. This receptor was taken from a human donor with common variable immunodeficiency. This chain links TRBV18 with TRBJ1-5; tentatively, D is TRBD1 (6 bases). Here the CDR3 reads CASSSRDTVNQPQHF. The part of the CDR3 DNA that was read is TGTGCCAGCTCAAGCCGGGACACGGTCAATCAGCCC.